This TCR beta chain was documented in a study of CD8 T cells in ankylosing spondylitis. Study-level findings and limits: What seemed typical of ankylosing spondylitis blood was a TCR beta motif built from about 8 highly homologous variants.

This clonotype showed up many times. Its antigen is not known. Trimming took 5 bases from V and 2 from J; bases not matched to a gene: 6. The CDR3 length is 14 residues. Germline V CDR1 and CDR2: DFQATT, SNEGSKA (reference sequence). One entry per CDR3 protein results from TCRdb running MiXCR on the 5' RACE reads. Among some 150,000 distinct CDR3 sequences listed, approximately 10% were seen once. The sample consisted of blood, either unsorted or a sorted T cell fraction (not recorded which). The V call is TRBV20-1, the J call TRBJ2-3, with 8 bases identical to TRBD1. This receptor was taken from a female donor with ankylosing spondylitis or in good health (not recorded which). CDR3 residues: CSAPRTGLTDTQYF. Written as DNA, the CDR3 is TGCAGTGCTCCCAGGACAGGGCTCACAGATACGCAGTATTTT.